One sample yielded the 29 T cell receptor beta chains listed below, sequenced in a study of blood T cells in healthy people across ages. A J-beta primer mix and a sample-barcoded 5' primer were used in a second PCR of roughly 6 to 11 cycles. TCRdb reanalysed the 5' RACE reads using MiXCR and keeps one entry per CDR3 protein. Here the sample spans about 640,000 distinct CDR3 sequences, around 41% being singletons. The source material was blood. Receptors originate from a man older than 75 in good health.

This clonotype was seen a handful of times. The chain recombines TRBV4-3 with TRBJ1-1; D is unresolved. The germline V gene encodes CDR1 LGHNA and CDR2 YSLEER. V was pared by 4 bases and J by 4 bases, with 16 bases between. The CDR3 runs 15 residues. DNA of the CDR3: TGCGCCAGCAGCCCTTCGGAACAAAGGGTCACTGAAGCTTTCTTT. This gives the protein CASSPSEQRVTEAFF.

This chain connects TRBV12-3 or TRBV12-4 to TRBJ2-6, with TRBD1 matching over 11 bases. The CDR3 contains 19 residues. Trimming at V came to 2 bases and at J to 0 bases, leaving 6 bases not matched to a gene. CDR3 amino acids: CASSLIPGTGGSGANVLTF. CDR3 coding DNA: TGTGCCAGCAGTTTAATCCCCGGGACAGGGGGCTCTGGGGCCAACGTCCTGACTTTC.

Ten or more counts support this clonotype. The CDR3 loop reads CASSNGDSQETQYF. The CDR3 DNA reads as TGTGCCAGCAGCAACGGGGACAGCCAAGAGACCCAGTACTTC. The chain links TRBV28 to TRBJ2-5, with 7 bases matching TRBD1. The V gene's germline CDR1 is MDHEN and CDR2 SYDVKM. Trimming took 6 bases from V and 1 from J; bases not matched to a gene: 5. The CDR3 consists of 14 residues.

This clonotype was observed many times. CDR3 bases: TGTGCCAGCAGTTCGAGCCTCGGGCCGCGTGAGACCCAGTACTTC. It encodes CASSSSLGPRETQYF. The V and J genes are TRBV25-1 and TRBJ2-5; D is ambiguous. The V gene's germline CDR1 is MGHDK and CDR2 SYGVNS. V was cut by 5 bases and J by 5 bases, with 18 bases left in between. The CDR3 is 15 amino acids.

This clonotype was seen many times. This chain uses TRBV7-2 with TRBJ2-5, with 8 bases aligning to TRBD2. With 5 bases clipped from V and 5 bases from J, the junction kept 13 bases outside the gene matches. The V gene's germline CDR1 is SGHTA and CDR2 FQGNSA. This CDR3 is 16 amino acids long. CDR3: CASSASTSGPSETQYF. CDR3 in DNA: TGTGCCAGCAGCGCGTCCACTAGCGGACCTTCGGAGACCCAGTACTTC.

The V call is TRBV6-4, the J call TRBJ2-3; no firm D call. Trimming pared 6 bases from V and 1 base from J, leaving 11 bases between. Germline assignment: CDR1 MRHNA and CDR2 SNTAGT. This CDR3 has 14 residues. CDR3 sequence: CASSPTVGTDTQYF. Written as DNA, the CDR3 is TGTGCCAGCAGCCCCACCGTGGGCACAGATACGCAGTATTTT.

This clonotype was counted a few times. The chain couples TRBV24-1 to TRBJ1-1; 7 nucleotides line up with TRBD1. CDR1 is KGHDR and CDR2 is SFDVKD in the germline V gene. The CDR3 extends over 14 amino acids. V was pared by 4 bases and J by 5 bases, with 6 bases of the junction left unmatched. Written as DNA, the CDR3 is TGTGCCACCAGTGACCCCGACAGGGTGACTGAAGCTTTCTTT. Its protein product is CATSDPDRVTEAFF.

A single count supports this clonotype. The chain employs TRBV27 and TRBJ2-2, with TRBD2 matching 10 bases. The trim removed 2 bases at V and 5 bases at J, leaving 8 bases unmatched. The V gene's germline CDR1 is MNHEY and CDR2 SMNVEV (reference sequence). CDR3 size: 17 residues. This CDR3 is CASSLTWLAGETGELFF. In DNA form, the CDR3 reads TGTGCCAGCAGTTTAACCTGGCTAGCGGGAGAGACCGGGGAGCTGTTTTTT.

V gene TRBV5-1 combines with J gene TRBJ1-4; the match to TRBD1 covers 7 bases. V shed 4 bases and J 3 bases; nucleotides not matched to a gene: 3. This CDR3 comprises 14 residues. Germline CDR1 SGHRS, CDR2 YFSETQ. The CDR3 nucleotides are TGCGCCAGCAGCGAGGGGACAGCTAATGAAAAACTGTTTTTT. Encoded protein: CASSEGTANEKLFF.

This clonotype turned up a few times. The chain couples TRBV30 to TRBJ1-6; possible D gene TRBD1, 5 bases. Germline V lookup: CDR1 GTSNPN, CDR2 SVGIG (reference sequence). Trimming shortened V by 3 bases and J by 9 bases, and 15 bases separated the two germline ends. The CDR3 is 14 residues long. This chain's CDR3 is CAWSDITGRSPLHF. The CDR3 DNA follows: TGTGCCTGGAGCGACATAACGGGGCGTTCACCCCTCCACTTT.

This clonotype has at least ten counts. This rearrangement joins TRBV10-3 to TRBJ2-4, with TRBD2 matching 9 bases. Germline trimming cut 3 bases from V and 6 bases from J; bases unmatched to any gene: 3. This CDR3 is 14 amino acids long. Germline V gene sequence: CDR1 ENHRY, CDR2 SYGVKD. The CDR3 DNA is TGTGCCATCAGTGACGCGGGGGGGTCAAACATTCAGTACTTC. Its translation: CAISDAGGSNIQYF.

The chain's CDR3 is CASSVANDAYEQYF. The DNA of the CDR3 is TGTGCCAGCAGTGTCGCGAACGACGCCTACGAGCAGTACTTC. The chain is built from TRBV6-1 and TRBJ2-7; D gene ambiguous. V was pared by 4 bases and J by 2 bases, with 12 bases between. Germline CDR1 MNHNS, CDR2 SASEGT. The CDR3 sequence is 14 residues long.

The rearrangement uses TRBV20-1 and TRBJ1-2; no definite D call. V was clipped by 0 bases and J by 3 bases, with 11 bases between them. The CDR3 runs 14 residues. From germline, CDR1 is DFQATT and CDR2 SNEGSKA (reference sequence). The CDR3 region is CSARDPQTYYGYTF. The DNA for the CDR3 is TGCAGTGCTAGAGATCCACAGACATACTATGGCTACACCTTC.

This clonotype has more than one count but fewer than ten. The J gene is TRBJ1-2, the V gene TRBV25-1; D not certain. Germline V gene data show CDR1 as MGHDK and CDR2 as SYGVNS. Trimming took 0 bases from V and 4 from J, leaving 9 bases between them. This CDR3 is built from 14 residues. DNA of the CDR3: TGTGCCAGCAGTGAATACCCACATAGCTATGGCTACACCTTC. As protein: CASSEYPHSYGYTF.

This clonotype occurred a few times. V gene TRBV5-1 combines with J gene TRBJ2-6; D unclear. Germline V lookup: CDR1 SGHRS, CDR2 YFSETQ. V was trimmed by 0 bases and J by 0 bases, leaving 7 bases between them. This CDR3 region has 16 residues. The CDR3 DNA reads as TGCGCCAGCAGCTTGGGACGGTCCTCTGGGGCCAACGTCCTGACTTTC. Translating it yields CASSLGRSSGANVLTF.

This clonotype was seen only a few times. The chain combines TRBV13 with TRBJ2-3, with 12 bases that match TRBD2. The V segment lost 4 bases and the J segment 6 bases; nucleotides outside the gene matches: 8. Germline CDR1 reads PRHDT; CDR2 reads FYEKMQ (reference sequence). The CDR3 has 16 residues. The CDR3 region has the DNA TGTGCCAGCAGCTCCCCCGGACTAGCGGGACCGGATACGCAGTATTTT. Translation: CASSSPGLAGPDTQYF.

The CDR3 here is CASSVGTATNEKLFF. DNA for the CDR3: TGTGCCAGCAGCGTGGGGACGGCAACTAATGAAAAACTGTTTTTT. The chain couples TRBV9 to TRBJ1-4, with D tentatively TRBD1 (5 bases). CDR3 length: 15 amino acids. The germline V gene encodes CDR1 SGDLS and CDR2 YYNGEE. Between the trimmed V and J ends, which lost 2 bases and 0 bases, there was a span of 8 bases.

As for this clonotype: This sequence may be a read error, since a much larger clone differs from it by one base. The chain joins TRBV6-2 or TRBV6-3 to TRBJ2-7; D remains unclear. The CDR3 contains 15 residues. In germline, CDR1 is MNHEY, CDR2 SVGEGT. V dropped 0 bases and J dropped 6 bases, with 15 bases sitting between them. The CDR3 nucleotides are TGTGCCAGCAGTTACTCGACTTTTGCACGGGCCGAGCAGTACTTC. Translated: CASSYSTFARAEQYF.

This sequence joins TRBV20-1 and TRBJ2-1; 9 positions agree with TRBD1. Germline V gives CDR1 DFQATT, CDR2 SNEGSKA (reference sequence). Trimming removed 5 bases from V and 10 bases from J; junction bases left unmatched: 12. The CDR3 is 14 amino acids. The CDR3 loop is CSAPYRGRIDEQFF. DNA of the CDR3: TGCAGTGCTCCCTACAGGGGGCGAATCGACGAGCAGTTCTTC.

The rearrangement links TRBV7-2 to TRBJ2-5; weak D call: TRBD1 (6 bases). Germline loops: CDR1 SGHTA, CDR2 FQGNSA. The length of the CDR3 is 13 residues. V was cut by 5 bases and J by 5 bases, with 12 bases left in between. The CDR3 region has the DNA TGTGCCAGCAGCGGGGGCTTAGTGGAGACCCAGTACTTC. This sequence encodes CASSGGLVETQYF.

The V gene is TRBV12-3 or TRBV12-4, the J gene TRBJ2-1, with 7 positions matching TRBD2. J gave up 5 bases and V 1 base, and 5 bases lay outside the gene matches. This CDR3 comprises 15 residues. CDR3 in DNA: TGTGCCAGCAGTTTAGGAGGACTAGTAGACAATGAGCAGTTCTTC. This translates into CASSLGGLVDNEQFF.

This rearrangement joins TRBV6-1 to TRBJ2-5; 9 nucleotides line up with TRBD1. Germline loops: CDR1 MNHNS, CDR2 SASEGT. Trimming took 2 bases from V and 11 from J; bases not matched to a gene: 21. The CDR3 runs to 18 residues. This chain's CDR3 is CASSEQVTGQGLHNEQYF. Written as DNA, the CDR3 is TGTGCCAGCAGTGAACAGGTAACGGGACAGGGTCTCCACAATGAGCAGTACTTC.

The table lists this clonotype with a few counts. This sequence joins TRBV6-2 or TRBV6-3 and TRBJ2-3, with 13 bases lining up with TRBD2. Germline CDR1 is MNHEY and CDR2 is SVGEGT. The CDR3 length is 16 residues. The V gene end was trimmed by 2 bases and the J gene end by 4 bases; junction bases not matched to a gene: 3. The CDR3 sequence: CASSYIGLAGADTQYF. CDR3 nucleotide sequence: TGTGCCAGCAGTTACATTGGACTAGCGGGAGCAGATACGCAGTATTTT.

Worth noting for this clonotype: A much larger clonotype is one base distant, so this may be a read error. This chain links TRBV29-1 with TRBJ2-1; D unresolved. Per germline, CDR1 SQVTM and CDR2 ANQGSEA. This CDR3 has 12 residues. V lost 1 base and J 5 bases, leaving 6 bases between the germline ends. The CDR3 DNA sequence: TGCAGCGTTGAAGGGCCACACAATGAGCAGTTCTTC. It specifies CSVEGPHNEQFF.

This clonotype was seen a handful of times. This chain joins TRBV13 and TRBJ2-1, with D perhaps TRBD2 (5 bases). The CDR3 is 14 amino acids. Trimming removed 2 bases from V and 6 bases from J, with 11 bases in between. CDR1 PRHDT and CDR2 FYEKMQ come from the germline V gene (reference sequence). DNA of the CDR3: TGTGCCAGCAGCTTAATCGGAGAGGGCAATGAGCAGTTCTTC. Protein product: CASSLIGEGNEQFF.

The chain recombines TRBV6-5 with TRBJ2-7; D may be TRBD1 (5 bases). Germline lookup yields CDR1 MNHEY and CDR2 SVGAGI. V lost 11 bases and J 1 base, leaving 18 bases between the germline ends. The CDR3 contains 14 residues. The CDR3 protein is CAGSPAGRSYEQYF. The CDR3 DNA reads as TGTGCCGGTTCCCCGGCAGGGCGATCCTACGAGCAGTACTTC.

In nucleotides, the CDR3 is TGCAGTGCTAGAGGGGTTTTGGGCGGGGGAAAACTGTTTTTT. Translated, it gives CSARGVLGGGKLFF. The rearrangement links TRBV20-1 to TRBJ1-4, with a possible D match to TRBD1 (5 bases). V lost 1 base to trimming and J lost 10 bases, with 16 bases between them. This CDR3 has 14 amino acids. Germline assignment: CDR1 DFQATT and CDR2 SNEGSKA (reference sequence).

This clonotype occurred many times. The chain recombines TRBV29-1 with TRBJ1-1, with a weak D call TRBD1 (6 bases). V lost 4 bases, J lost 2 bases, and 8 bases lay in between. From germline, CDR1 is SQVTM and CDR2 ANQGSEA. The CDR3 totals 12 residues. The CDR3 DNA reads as TGCAGCGTTGGCAGGGGAAACACTGAAGCTTTCTTT. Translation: CSVGRGNTEAFF.

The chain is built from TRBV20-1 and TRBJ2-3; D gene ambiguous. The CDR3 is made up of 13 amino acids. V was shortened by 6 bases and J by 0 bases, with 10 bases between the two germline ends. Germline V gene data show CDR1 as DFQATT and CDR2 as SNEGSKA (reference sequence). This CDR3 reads CSAPRSSTDTQYF. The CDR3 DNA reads TGCAGTGCCCCGAGATCCAGCACAGATACGCAGTATTTT.